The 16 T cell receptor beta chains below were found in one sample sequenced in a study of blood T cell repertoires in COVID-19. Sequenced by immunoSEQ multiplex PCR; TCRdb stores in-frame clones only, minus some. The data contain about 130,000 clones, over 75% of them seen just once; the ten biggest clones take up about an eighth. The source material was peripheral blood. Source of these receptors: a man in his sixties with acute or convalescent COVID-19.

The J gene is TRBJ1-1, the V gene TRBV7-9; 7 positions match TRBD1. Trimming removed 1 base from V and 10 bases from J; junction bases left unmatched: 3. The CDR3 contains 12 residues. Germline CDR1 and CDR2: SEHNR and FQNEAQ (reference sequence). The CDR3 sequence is CASSLGDRTAFF. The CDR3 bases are TGTGCCAGCAGCTTAGGGGACAGAACAGCTTTCTTT.

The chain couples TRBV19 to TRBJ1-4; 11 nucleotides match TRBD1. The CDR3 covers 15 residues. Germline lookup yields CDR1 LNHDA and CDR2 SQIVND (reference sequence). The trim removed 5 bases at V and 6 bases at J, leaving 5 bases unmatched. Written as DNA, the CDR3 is TGTGCCAGTAGTCCCCGGGACAGGGGGGATGAAAAACTGTTTTTT. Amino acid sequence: CASSPRDRGDEKLFF.

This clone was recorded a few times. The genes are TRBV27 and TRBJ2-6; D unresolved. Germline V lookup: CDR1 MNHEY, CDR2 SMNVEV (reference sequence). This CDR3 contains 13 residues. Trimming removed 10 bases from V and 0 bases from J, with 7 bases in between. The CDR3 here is CATRPSGANVLTF. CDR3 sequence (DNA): TGTGCCACCCGTCCCTCTGGGGCCAACGTCCTGACTTTC. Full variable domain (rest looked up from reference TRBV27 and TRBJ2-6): EAQVTQNPRYLITVTGKKLTVTCSQNMNHEYMSWYRQDPGLGLRQIYYSMNVEVTDKGDVPEGYKVSRKEKRNFPLILESPSPNQTSLYFCATRPSGANVLTFGAGSRLTVL.

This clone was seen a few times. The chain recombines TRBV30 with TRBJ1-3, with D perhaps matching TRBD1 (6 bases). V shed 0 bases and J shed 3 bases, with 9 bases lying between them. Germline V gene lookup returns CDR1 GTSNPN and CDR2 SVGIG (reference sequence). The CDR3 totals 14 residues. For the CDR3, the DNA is TGTGCCTGGAGTGTCGGACAGCTTGGAAACACCATATATTTT. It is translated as CAWSVGQLGNTIYF.

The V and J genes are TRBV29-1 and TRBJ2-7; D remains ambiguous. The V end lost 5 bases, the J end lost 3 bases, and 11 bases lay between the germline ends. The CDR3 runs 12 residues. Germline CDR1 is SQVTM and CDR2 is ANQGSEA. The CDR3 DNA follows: TGCAGCGTTTCACTGCGTAACTACGAGCAGTACTTC. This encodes CSVSLRNYEQYF.

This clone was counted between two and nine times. The CDR3, as DNA: TGTGCCAGCAGCCCTGGGACAGTTGAAGAGACCCAGTACTTC. Its protein is CASSPGTVEETQYF. The chain joins TRBV3-1 (or the pseudogene TRBV3-2) to TRBJ2-5; 7 positions agree with TRBD1. Germline CDR1 LGHDT, CDR2 YNNKEL (reference sequence). The CDR3 has 14 residues. Trimming took 4 bases from V and 3 from J; bases not matched to a gene: 5.

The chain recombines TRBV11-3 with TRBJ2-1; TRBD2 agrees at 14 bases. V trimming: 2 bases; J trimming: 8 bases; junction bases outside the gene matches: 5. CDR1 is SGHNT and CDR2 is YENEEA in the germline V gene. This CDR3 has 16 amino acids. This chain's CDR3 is CASSLSGTSGRHEQFF. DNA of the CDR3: TGTGCCAGCAGCTTATCAGGGACTAGCGGGAGACATGAGCAGTTCTTC.

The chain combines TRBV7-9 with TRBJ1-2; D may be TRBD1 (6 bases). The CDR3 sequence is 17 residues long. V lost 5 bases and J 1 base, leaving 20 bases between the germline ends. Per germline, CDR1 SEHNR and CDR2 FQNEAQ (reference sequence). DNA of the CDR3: TGTGCCAGCAGCCGCGGACAGACATTATCACATAACTATGGCTACACCTTC. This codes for CASSRGQTLSHNYGYTF.

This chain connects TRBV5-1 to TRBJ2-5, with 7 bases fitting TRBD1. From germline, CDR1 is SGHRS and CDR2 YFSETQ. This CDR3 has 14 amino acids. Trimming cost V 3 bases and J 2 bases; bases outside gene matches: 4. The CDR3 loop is CASSSGQIQETQYF. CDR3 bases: TGCGCCAGCAGCTCGGGACAGATACAAGAGACCCAGTACTTC.

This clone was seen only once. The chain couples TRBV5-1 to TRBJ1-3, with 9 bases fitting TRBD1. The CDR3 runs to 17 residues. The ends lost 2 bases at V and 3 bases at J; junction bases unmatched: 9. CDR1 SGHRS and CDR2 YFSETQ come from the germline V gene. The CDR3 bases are TGCGCCAGCAGCTTACAGGGACAGGGAGGCGTTGGAAACACCATATATTTT. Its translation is CASSLQGQGGVGNTIYF.

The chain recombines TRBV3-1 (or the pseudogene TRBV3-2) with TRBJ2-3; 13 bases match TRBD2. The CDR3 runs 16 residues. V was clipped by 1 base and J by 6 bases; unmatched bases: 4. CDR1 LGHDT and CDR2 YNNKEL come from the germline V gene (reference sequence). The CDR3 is CASSQATSGRRDTQYF. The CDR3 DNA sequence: TGTGCCAGCAGCCAAGCGACTAGCGGGAGGCGGGATACGCAGTATTTT.

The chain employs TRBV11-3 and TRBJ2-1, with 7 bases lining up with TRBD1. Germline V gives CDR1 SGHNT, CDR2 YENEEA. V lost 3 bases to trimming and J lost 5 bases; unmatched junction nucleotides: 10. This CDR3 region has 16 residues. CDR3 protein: CASSLEGTVTNNEQFF. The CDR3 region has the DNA TGTGCCAGCAGCTTGGAAGGGACAGTTACAAACAATGAGCAGTTCTTC.

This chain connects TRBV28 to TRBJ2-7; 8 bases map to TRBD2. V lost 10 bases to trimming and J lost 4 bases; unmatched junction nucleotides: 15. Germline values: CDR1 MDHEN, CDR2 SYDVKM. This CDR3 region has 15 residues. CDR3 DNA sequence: TGTGCCACGGGAGGGCTAGGGGGGCTAACGTACGAGCAGTACTTC. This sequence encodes CATGGLGGLTYEQYF.

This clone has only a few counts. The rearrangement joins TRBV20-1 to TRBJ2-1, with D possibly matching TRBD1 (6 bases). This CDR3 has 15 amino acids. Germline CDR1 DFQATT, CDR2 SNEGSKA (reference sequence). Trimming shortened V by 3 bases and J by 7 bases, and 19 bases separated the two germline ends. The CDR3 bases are TGCAGTGCTAGTGCCGAGCGGACAGTCGGGAATGAGCAGTTCTTC. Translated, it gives CSASAERTVGNEQFF.

The CDR3 DNA reads as TGTGCCAGCAGCCTACCGGGACTAGCGGCCGGGGATGAGCAGTTCTTC. Its protein is CASSLPGLAAGDEQFF. The rearrangement joins TRBV28 to TRBJ2-1, with 11 bases identical to TRBD2. V gave up 6 bases and J gave up 8 bases; unmatched junction bases: 12. This CDR3 is built from 16 residues. The germline gives CDR1 MDHEN, CDR2 SYDVKM. The whole variable domain, remainder taken from reference TRBV28 and TRBJ2-1, is DVKVTQSSRYLVKRTGEKVFLECVQDMDHENMFWYRQDPGLGLRLIYFSYDVKMKEKGDIPEGYSVSREKKERFSLILESASTNQTSMYLCASSLPGLAAGDEQFFGPGTRLTVL.

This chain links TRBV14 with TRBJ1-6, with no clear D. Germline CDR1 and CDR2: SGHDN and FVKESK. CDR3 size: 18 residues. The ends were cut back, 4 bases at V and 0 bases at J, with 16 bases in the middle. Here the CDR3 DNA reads TGTGCCAGCAGCCGTCGGGCCGGCGGGAGCTCCTATAATTCACCCCTCCACTTT. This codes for CASSRRAGGSSYNSPLHF. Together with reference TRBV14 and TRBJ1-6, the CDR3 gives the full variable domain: EAGVTQFPSHSVIEKGQTVTLRCDPISGHDNLYWYRRVMGKEIKFLLHFVKESKQDESGMPNNRFLAERTGGTYSTLKVQPAELEDSGVYFCASSRRAGGSSYNSPLHFGNGTRLTVT.